Listed below are T cell receptor beta chains from one sample, sequenced in a study of human versus mouse CDR3 diversity and MHC coevolution. Measured with immunoSEQ multiplex PCR; TCRdb has only the in-frame clones, and not every one. The table records 50,000 to 65,000 clones, 94% of them present only once. The source material was naive CD4+ T cells from blood. These receptor sequences come from a person between 60 and 69 years old in good health. The CDR3 runs from the conserved cysteine through the conserved F or W. The order of the fields is CDR3 length, D gene, J gene, clone size, V gene, CDR3 protein, CDR3 DNA. The D gene is left open where the match is weak. Clone size is given for some rows only: seen once, a few or many times, or a class if the clone is expanded.

14 | - | TRBJ1-1 | - | TRBV6-6 | CASSPLGDTKVAFF | TGTGCCAGCAGCCCCCTCGGGGACACTAAGGTGGCTTTCTTT
17 | TRBD2 | TRBJ2-3 | - | TRBV7-7 | CASSPSTSVSSTDTQYF | TGTGCCAGCAGCCCGTCGACTAGCGTGTCAAGCACAGATACGCAGTATTTT
13 | - | TRBJ2-5 | - | TRBV18 | CASSGAEKRTQYF | TGTGCCAGCTCGGGGGCAGAAAAGAGGACCCAGTACTTC
15 | TRBD1 | TRBJ2-7 | once | TRBV5-1 | CASSSPTGPRYEQYF | TGCGCCAGCAGCTCACCGACAGGGCCCCGCTACGAGCAGTACTTC
16 | TRBD1 | TRBJ1-1 | - | TRBV14 | CASSLRTGRVNTEAFF | TGTGCCAGCAGCCTTCGGACAGGGAGGGTGAACACTGAAGCTTTCTTT
16 | - | TRBJ2-4 | - | TRBV21-1 | CASPQASYLAKNIQYF | TGTGCCAGCCCCCAAGCAAGTTACTTAGCCAAAAACATTCAGTACTTC
16 | - | TRBJ2-1 | - | TRBV18 | CASSPGTARTYNEQFF | TGTGCCAGCTCACCAGGAACGGCTAGAACCTACAATGAGCAGTTCTTC
21 | - | TRBJ2-7 | - | TRBV7-3 | CASSLWWRGSNRDRSSYEQYF | TGTGCCAGCAGCTTATGGTGGCGGGGGTCAAACCGGGACAGGTCTAGTTACGAGCAGTACTTC
13 | - | TRBJ1-1 | - | TRBV7-8 | CASSSDWNTEAFF | TGTGCCAGCAGCTCGGACTGGAACACTGAAGCTTTCTTT
14 | TRBD1 | TRBJ1-1 | - | TRBV10-2 | CASSDGTGGTEAFF | TGCGCCAGCAGTGATGGGACAGGGGGCACTGAAGCTTTCTTT
14 | - | TRBJ2-3 | - | TRBV11-3 | CASSRSEVTDTQYF | TGTGCCAGCAGCCGGAGCGAGGTCACAGATACGCAGTATTTT
15 | TRBD2 | TRBJ2-5 | - | TRBV28 | CASSLAGGGGETQYF | TGTGCCAGCAGTTTAGCGGGAGGAGGGGGAGAGACCCAGTACTTC
15 | - | TRBJ1-4 | - | TRBV9 | CASSVQGITNEKLFF | TGTGCCAGCAGCGTTCAGGGGATAACTAATGAAAAACTGTTTTTT
15 | - | TRBJ2-1 | - | TRBV9 | CASSVRDTTRNEQFF | TGTGCCAGCAGCGTCCGGGACACGACGCGCAATGAGCAGTTCTTC
14 | TRBD1 | TRBJ2-7 | - | TRBV6-1 | CASSLRQGPYEQYF | TGTGCCAGCAGTCTCAGACAGGGACCCTACGAGCAGTACTTC
14 | - | TRBJ2-2 | once | TRBV6-5 | CASRVGPSTGELFF | TGTGCCAGCCGGGTAGGCCCGAGCACCGGGGAGCTGTTTTTT
15 | - | TRBJ1-2 | once | TRBV18 | CASSLNSADYYGYTF | TGTGCCAGCTCACTCAATAGTGCGGACTACTATGGCTACACCTTC
16 | - | TRBJ2-2 | - | TRBV7-2 | CASSPGIAENTGELFF | TGTGCCAGCAGCCCCGGGATAGCGGAGAACACCGGGGAGCTGTTTTTT
16 | TRBD2 | TRBJ2-3 | - | TRBV7-2 | CASSFGLAGPTDTQYF | TGTGCCAGCAGCTTCGGGCTAGCGGGACCCACAGATACGCAGTATTTT
14 | - | TRBJ1-3 | - | TRBV19 | CASSIGATGNTIYF | TGTGCCAGTAGTATAGGGGCAACCGGAAACACCATATATTTT
17 | TRBD1 | TRBJ1-2 | - | TRBV7-2 | CASSLEVRGRVRDGYTF | TGTGCCAGCAGCTTAGAGGTCAGGGGGCGCGTAAGAGATGGCTACACCTTC
15 | - | TRBJ2-1 | - | TRBV5-1 | CASSLAGTSYNEQFF | TGCGCCAGCAGCTTGGCCGGTACTAGCTACAATGAGCAGTTCTTC
15 | TRBD1 | TRBJ1-5 | - | TRBV28 | CASSWTGLRNQPQHF | TGTGCCAGCAGTTGGACAGGGTTGCGCAATCAGCCCCAGCATTTT
14 | TRBD1 | TRBJ1-1 | - | TRBV9 | CASSGGQGNTEAFF | TGTGCCAGCAGCGGGGGACAGGGTAACACTGAAGCTTTCTTT
16 | - | TRBJ1-4 | - | TRBV2 | CASLSYGGRVNEKLFF | TGTGCCAGCCTAAGCTACGGGGGGCGGGTTAATGAAAAACTGTTTTTT
16 | - | TRBJ2-1 | - | TRBV5-4 | CASSLAEAVNYNEQFF | TGTGCCAGCAGCTTGGCCGAGGCAGTTAACTACAATGAGCAGTTCTTC
13 | - | TRBJ1-2 | - | TRBV2 | CASTQSRAYGYTF | TGTGCCAGCACCCAGAGCAGGGCCTATGGCTACACCTTC
15 | TRBD2 | TRBJ2-1 | - | TRBV19 | CASSIAAGALDEQFF | TGTGCCAGTAGTATAGCGGCGGGAGCACTAGATGAGCAGTTCTTC
15 | TRBD2 | TRBJ2-2 | once | TRBV5-1 | CASSLDGRAPGELFF | TGCGCCAGCAGCTTGGACGGGAGGGCGCCCGGGGAGCTGTTTTTT
14 | TRBD1 | TRBJ1-4 | - | TRBV5-1 | CASSPTGILEKLFF | TGCGCCAGCAGTCCGACAGGGATATTGGAAAAACTGTTTTTT
14 | - | TRBJ1-1 | - | TRBV18 | CASSPGGVNTEAFF | TGTGCCAGCTCCCCCGGAGGAGTGAACACTGAAGCTTTCTTT
17 | TRBD1 | TRBJ1-2 | - | TRBV6-1 | CASSEWGTGPSNYGYTF | TGTGCCAGCAGTGAGTGGGGGACAGGGCCTTCTAACTATGGCTACACCTTC
15 | - | TRBJ2-5 | - | TRBV7-6 | CASSLGPQNGETQYF | TGTGCCAGCAGCTTAGGTCCACAGAACGGAGAGACCCAGTACTTC
17 | TRBD1 | TRBJ2-1 | - | TRBV7-8 | CASRPAIRDSYGNEQFF | TGTGCCAGCAGGCCAGCTATACGGGACAGCTACGGCAATGAGCAGTTCTTC
15 | - | TRBJ1-5 | - | TRBV9 | CASSVSGGGDQPQHF | TGTGCCAGCAGCGTCTCAGGCGGGGGGGATCAGCCCCAGCATTTT
15 | TRBD2 | TRBJ2-5 | - | TRBV7-3 | CASSSGTSGRETQYF | TGTGCCAGCAGCTCGGGGACTAGCGGGAGGGAGACCCAGTACTTC
16 | - | TRBJ2-3 | - | TRBV19 | CASSTLGLSSTDTQYF | TGTGCCAGTAGTACCCTTGGACTCTCGAGCACAGATACGCAGTATTTT